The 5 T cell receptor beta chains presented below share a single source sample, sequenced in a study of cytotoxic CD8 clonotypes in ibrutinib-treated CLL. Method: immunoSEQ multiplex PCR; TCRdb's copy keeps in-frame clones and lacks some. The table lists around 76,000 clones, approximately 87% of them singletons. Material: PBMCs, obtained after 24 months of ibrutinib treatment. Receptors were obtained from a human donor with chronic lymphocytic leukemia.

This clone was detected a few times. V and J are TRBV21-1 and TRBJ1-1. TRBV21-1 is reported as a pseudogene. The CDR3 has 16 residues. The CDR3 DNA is TGTGCCAGCAGCAAAGGGGTGGGAGGGAAGGACACTGAAGCTTTCTTT. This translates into CASSKGVGGKDTEAFF.

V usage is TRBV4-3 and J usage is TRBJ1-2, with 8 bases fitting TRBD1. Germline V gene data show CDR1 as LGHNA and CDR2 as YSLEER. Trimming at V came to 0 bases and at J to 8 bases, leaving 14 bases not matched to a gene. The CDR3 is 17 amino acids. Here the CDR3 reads CASSQDGSSQGARGYTF. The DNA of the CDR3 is TGCGCCAGCAGCCAAGATGGTAGCTCGCAGGGGGCTAGGGGCTACACCTTC.

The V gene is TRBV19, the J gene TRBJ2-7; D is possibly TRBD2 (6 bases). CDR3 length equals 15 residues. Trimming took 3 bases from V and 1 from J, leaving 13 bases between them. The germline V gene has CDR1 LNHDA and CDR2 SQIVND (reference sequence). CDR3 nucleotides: TGTGCCAGTAGTATGGGGGGAGTCGGGTCCTACGAGCAGTACTTC. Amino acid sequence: CASSMGGVGSYEQYF.

The CDR3 loop reads CATSKGQGGNEKLFF. The CDR3 region has the DNA TGTGCCACCAGCAAAGGACAGGGTGGGAATGAAAAACTGTTTTTT. This chain connects TRBV15 to TRBJ1-4, with 8 bases that match TRBD1. The CDR3 sequence is 15 residues long. The germline gives CDR1 LNHNV, CDR2 YYDKDF (reference sequence). V shed 4 bases and J 5 bases; nucleotides not matched to a gene: 6.

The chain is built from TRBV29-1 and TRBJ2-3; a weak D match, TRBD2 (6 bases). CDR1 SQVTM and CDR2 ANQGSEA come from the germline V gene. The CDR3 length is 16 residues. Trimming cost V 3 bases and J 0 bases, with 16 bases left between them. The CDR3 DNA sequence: TGCAGCGTTGATGGGGTTAGCGGAACTAGCACAGATACGCAGTATTTT. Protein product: CSVDGVSGTSTDTQYF.